One T cell receptor beta chain is described in this entry. Its antigen is still unknown. TCRdb re-analysed the reads in MiXCR, keeping a single row per CDR3 protein. The top ten hold roughly two fifths of the sample, which has hundreds of thousands of distinct CDR3 sequences, roughly 42% seen once. This sample is drawn from a study of T cell repertoires in cytomegalovirus infection. Study background: It was recently identified HLA-C-restricted and well-studied HLA-B-restricted CMV epitopes that the study used. From public TCR beta signatures came an indication of both CMV infection and matching HLA type.

The CDR3 has 18 amino acids. Germline trimming cut 2 bases from V and 1 base from J; bases unmatched to any gene: 8. Germline V gene data show CDR1 as ENHRY and CDR2 as SYGVKD. Broader study findings: Cumulative public TCR beta family frequency identified carriers of CMV plus the relevant HLA. It was HLA-C-restricted CMV-specific TCR beta clonotypes that dominated the response ex vivo.

V and J are TRBV10-3 and TRBJ2-2; 9 bases match TRBD2. The material was cultured PBMCs, obtained from culture after CMV antigen stimulation. The origin of this receptor is a human donor in good health (CMV status not recorded). Some clones in this sample may be carry-over from other donors' samples. The CDR3 is CAISEENLAGKNTGELFF. DNA for the CDR3: TGTGCCATCAGTGAGGAGAATCTAGCGGGGAAGAACACCGGGGAGCTGTTTTTT.